The 15 T cell receptor beta chains below were found in one sample sequenced in a study of CXCR3-negative and CXCR3-positive naive CD8 T cells. The libraries of TRB cDNA were prepared using 5' RACE with UMI labels. From its re-call of the 5' RACE reads, TCRdb lists each CDR3 protein once, without DNA. Its table records about 46,000 distinct CDR3 sequences. Sequences were obtained from naive CXCR3- CD8+ T cells from blood. Regarding subset: CD45RO-CCR7+CD27+CD95- naive CD8+ T cells lacking CXCR3 (TNR3-). The origin of the receptors is a human donor in good health. Some clones in this sample may be carry-over from other donors' samples.

J is TRBJ2-1 and V is TRBV5-1; TCRdb designates TRBD2, a call that cannot be tested without DNA. The germline gives CDR1 SGHRS, CDR2 YFSETQ. This CDR3 is built from 16 residues. The CDR3 protein is CASSLVLPPSYNEQFF.

The CDR3 loop is CASSLVRVRNQPQHF. The chain combines TRBV7-8 with TRBJ1-5; TCRdb outputs TRBD1, but without DNA this stays unchecked. The germline V gene encodes CDR1 SGHVS and CDR2 FQNEAQ. This CDR3 has 15 amino acids.

CDR3 sequence: CASSYSEGGNTEAFF. The rearrangement uses TRBV6-5 and TRBJ1-1. Germline V gene sequence: CDR1 MNHEY, CDR2 SVGAGI. This CDR3 spans 15 amino acids.

The V gene is TRBV7-6, the J gene TRBJ2-4; TCRdb outputs TRBD1, but without DNA this stays unchecked. CDR1 is SGHVS and CDR2 is FNYEAQ in the germline V gene. The CDR3 length is 16 residues. CDR3: CASSPREGGTKNIQYF.

V usage is TRBV29-1 and J usage is TRBJ1-2. The length of the CDR3 is 15 residues. CDR1 is SQVTM and CDR2 is ANQGSEA in the germline V gene. The CDR3 sequence is CSVEASVSANYGYTF.

This chain links TRBV7-6 with TRBJ2-2; the TCRdb D gene call, TRBD2, has no DNA to confirm it. In germline, CDR1 is SGHVS, CDR2 FNYEAQ. This CDR3 is 16 amino acids long. The chain's CDR3 is CASSLRAERNTGELFF.

This clonotype registers medium-sized (0.01 to 0.1%) by frequency. The rearrangement joins TRBV6-4 to TRBJ2-1; there is no DNA to check the TCRdb D call of TRBD2. Germline lookup yields CDR1 MRHNA and CDR2 SNTAGT. The CDR3 consists of 15 residues. CDR3 sequence: CASSATSGGNNEQFF.

The chain carries TRBV28 and TRBJ2-7; TCRdb gives TRBD1 as the D gene, but with no DNA this cannot be confirmed. CDR3 length: 14 residues. CDR1 and CDR2 (germline): MDHEN, SYDVKM. The CDR3 sequence is CASSPDRAPYEQYF.

The rearrangement links TRBV4-1 to TRBJ2-1; the D call from TCRdb, TRBD1, cannot be confirmed without DNA. CDR3 length: 16 amino acids. From germline, CDR1 is MGHRA and CDR2 YSYEKL. CDR3 protein: CASSQPPGQGNNEQFF.

The CDR3 protein is CASSLLIYNEQFF. The V gene is TRBV28, the J gene TRBJ2-1. Germline V gives CDR1 MDHEN, CDR2 SYDVKM. The CDR3 is made up of 13 amino acids.

V is TRBV20-1 and J is TRBJ1-2. This CDR3 has 14 amino acids. Germline V gene sequence: CDR1 DFQATT, CDR2 SNEGSKA (reference sequence). This CDR3 is CSARASDLDYGYTF.

The rearrangement links TRBV20-1 to TRBJ2-3; as DNA is missing, the TRBD2 call by TCRdb cannot be tested. CDR1 and CDR2 (germline): DFQATT, SNEGSKA (reference sequence). The CDR3 runs to 16 residues. Here the CDR3 reads CSVRPPGLAEADTQYF.

This rearrangement joins TRBV10-3 to TRBJ2-2. The CDR3 is made up of 13 amino acids. The germline gives CDR1 ENHRY, CDR2 SYGVKD. The CDR3 loop is CAISDHGPGELFF.

The CDR3 protein is CASSFAPAGTGSQPQHF. The V and J genes are TRBV12-1 and TRBJ1-5; TCRdb outputs TRBD1, but without DNA this stays unchecked. TRBV12-1 is a pseudogene locus. This CDR3 has 17 amino acids.

The rearrangement links TRBV6-2 or TRBV6-3 to TRBJ2-1; the D call from TCRdb, TRBD2, cannot be confirmed without DNA. Germline assignment: CDR1 MNHEY and CDR2 SVGEGT. The CDR3 extends over 16 amino acids. Here the CDR3 reads CASSDWTSGSYNEQFF.